A single sample is the source of the 17 T cell receptor beta chains below, sequenced in a study of T cell responses to AZD1222 COVID-19 vaccine. Assay: immunoSEQ multiplex PCR; the TCRdb copy retains only in-frame clones and omits some. This sample yields about 150,000 clones, of which just under 95% are seen a single time; over 1.5% belongs to the top ten. This specimen consisted of peripheral blood, obtained on day 0 of AZD1222 vaccination. The receptors derive from an adult in good health.

This clone has just one count. V usage is TRBV28 and J usage is TRBJ2-6; TRBD1 matches 10 bases. The V segment lost 4 bases and the J segment 1 base; nucleotides outside the gene matches: 7. Per the germline V gene, CDR1 is MDHEN and CDR2 is SYDVKM. The CDR3 runs 18 residues. The CDR3 sequence: CASSSDRGRRSGANVLTF. The CDR3 DNA reads as TGTGCCAGCAGTTCGGACAGGGGGAGAAGGTCTGGGGCCAACGTCCTGACTTTC.

The chain has TRBV27 and TRBJ2-7, with D possibly being TRBD2 (5 bases). Trimming took off 0 bases at V and 2 bases at J, with 14 bases between the two ends. CDR3 length: 16 amino acids. Germline CDR1 reads MNHEY; CDR2 reads SMNVEV (reference sequence). The CDR3 nucleotides are TGTGCCAGCAGTTTATCGGTGGCGGGCTCAACCTACGAGCAGTACTTC. Encoded protein: CASSLSVAGSTYEQYF.

The chain combines TRBV7-2 with TRBJ1-2, with 7 nucleotides matching TRBD1. V lost 5 bases, J lost 5 bases, and 11 bases stayed unmatched. This CDR3 contains 15 residues. The V gene's germline CDR1 is SGHTA and CDR2 FQGNSA. The DNA for the CDR3 is TGTGCCAGCAGCCAAGTGACAGGGATGTCGTATGGCTACACCTTC. Translated: CASSQVTGMSYGYTF.

The rearrangement uses TRBV20-1 and TRBJ1-5; weak D call: TRBD1 (5 bases). The germline V gene encodes CDR1 DFQATT and CDR2 SNEGSKA (reference sequence). The CDR3 runs 16 residues. Trimming shortened V by 3 bases and J by 3 bases, and 18 bases separated the two germline ends. CDR3 sequence reads: CSASPSTGGLNQPQHF. In DNA, the CDR3 is TGCAGTGCTAGTCCCTCGACGGGGGGTCTCAATCAGCCCCAGCATTTT.

The V gene is TRBV11-3, the J gene TRBJ2-3; unclear D gene. This CDR3 contains 12 residues. V lost 3 bases, J lost 2 bases, and 3 bases lay in between. Germline lookup yields CDR1 SGHNT and CDR2 YENEEA. The CDR3 coding sequence is TGTGCCAGCAGCTTTAACACAGATACGCAGTATTTT. It specifies CASSFNTDTQYF.

The chain carries TRBV27 and TRBJ1-2, with a possible D match to TRBD1 (5 bases). V was shortened by 6 bases and J by 3 bases, with 20 bases between the two germline ends. CDR3 size: 16 residues. CDR1 and CDR2 from the germline V gene are MNHEY and SMNVEV (reference sequence). The CDR3 region is CASSPTGRGIDYGYTF. The CDR3 bases are TGTGCCAGCAGCCCCACGGGAAGGGGCATTGACTATGGCTACACCTTC.

The chain carries TRBV12-3 or TRBV12-4 and TRBJ1-2; no clear D. V was shortened by 3 bases and J by 8 bases, with 13 bases between the two germline ends. The CDR3 is made up of 13 amino acids. Written as DNA, the CDR3 is TGTGCCAGCAGTTTCGGTCAGGTGGGGGGCTACACCTTC. It yields the protein CASSFGQVGGYTF.

This chain connects TRBV5-6 to TRBJ2-5; 10 nucleotides agree with TRBD2. V was pared by 3 bases and J by 4 bases, with 9 bases of the junction left unmatched. CDR1 SGHDT and CDR2 YYEEEE come from the germline V gene. The CDR3 is 16 amino acids. CDR3 sequence: CASSSVHLAGGETQYF. In DNA form, the CDR3 reads TGTGCCAGCAGCTCCGTGCACTTAGCGGGAGGAGAGACCCAGTACTTC.

The chain is built from TRBV6-5 and TRBJ1-1, with D possibly being TRBD1 (5 bases). V was shortened by 2 bases and J by 2 bases, with 6 bases between the two germline ends. Germline CDR1 is MNHEY and CDR2 is SVGAGI. The CDR3 contains 13 residues. In DNA form, the CDR3 reads TGTGCCAGCAGTTACGGGGGAAACACTGAAGCTTTCTTT. Its translation is CASSYGGNTEAFF.

This clone was observed a few times. This chain uses TRBV20-1 with TRBJ2-3; D not certain. CDR1 and CDR2 (germline): DFQATT, SNEGSKA (reference sequence). Deletions cut 5 bases from V and 3 bases from J, with 6 bases between. This CDR3 contains 11 residues. CDR3: CSAVATDTQYF. The CDR3 region has the DNA TGCAGTGCTGTGGCAACAGATACGCAGTATTTT.

CDR3 in DNA: TGCGCCAGCAGCCGAGTTACAGGGGCGGACACCGGGGAGCTGTTTTTT. Translation: CASSRVTGADTGELFF. V usage is TRBV4-3 and J usage is TRBJ2-2, with 7 bases aligning to TRBD1. Germline CDR1 and CDR2: LGHNA and YSLEER. After removal of 4 bases from V and 3 bases from J, the junction contained 8 bases not matched to a gene. The CDR3 has 16 residues.

The chain joins TRBV9 to TRBJ2-5, with 7 bases fitting TRBD1. The V segment lost 2 bases and the J segment 0 bases; nucleotides outside the gene matches: 10. The CDR3 has 17 amino acids. The V gene's germline CDR1 is SGDLS and CDR2 YYNGEE. CDR3 region: CASSVGTVPGYQETQYF. CDR3 sequence (DNA): TGTGCCAGCAGCGTCGGGACAGTCCCGGGATACCAAGAGACCCAGTACTTC. Full variable domain (outside the CDR3, taken from reference TRBV9 and TRBJ2-5): DSGVTQTPKHLITATGQRVTLRCSPRSGDLSVYWYQQSLDQGLQFLIQYYNGEERAKGNILERFSAQQFPDLHSELNLSSLELGDSALYFCASSVGTVPGYQETQYFGPGTRLLVL.

V and J are TRBV5-4 and TRBJ2-7, with D perhaps being TRBD1 or TRBD2 (5 bases each). Germline loops: CDR1 SGHNT, CDR2 YYREEE (reference sequence). The V and J ends lost 1 base and 7 bases respectively, with 9 bases between them. This CDR3 contains 12 residues. CDR3 nucleotides: TGTGCCAGCAGCTTGATGGGGGTAGAGCAGTACTTC. Its protein is CASSLMGVEQYF.

The chain carries TRBV6-5 and TRBJ1-5; D not resolved. The CDR3 runs 15 residues. CDR1 is MNHEY and CDR2 is SVGAGI in the germline V gene. V was clipped by 4 bases and J by 0 bases, with 10 bases between them. CDR3 coding DNA: TGTGCCAGCAGTTCGGAGGCCTATAGCAATCAGCCCCAGCATTTT. Translating gives CASSSEAYSNQPQHF.

The CDR3: CAWSPQRGEQYF. The CDR3 nucleotides read TGTGCCTGGAGTCCCCAGAGGGGCGAGCAGTACTTC. The chain combines TRBV30 with TRBJ2-7; the D gene could be TRBD1 or TRBD2 (5 bases each). Germline values: CDR1 GTSNPN, CDR2 SVGIG (reference sequence). The CDR3 is 12 amino acids. With 2 bases removed from V and 6 bases from J, the gap between germline ends came to 11 bases.

The V gene is TRBV3-1 (or the pseudogene TRBV3-2), the J gene TRBJ1-5; no clear D. V was shortened by 1 base and J by 6 bases, with 10 bases between the two germline ends. Germline V gene lookup returns CDR1 LGHDT and CDR2 YNNKEL (reference sequence). The CDR3 spans 14 residues. CDR3 protein: CASSQGRSLQPQHF. The CDR3 DNA reads TGTGCCAGCAGCCAAGGCAGGTCGCTTCAGCCCCAGCATTTT.

The chain has TRBV15 and TRBJ2-5; D may correspond to TRBD1 or TRBD2 (6 bases each). CDR3 length equals 15 residues. Trimming took off 4 bases at V and 2 bases at J, with 14 bases between the two ends. Germline loops: CDR1 LNHNV, CDR2 YYDKDF (reference sequence). CDR3 nucleotide sequence: TGTGCCACCAGCACCCCGGGGGCAGGGCAAGAGACCCAGTACTTC. As protein: CATSTPGAGQETQYF.